Presented here are 27 T cell receptor beta chains from one specimen sequenced in a study of shared clonotypes between healthy human individuals. Sequencing was performed with immunoSEQ multiplex PCR; in TCRdb, only in-frame clones are kept and a portion is missing. The sample has around 200,000 clones, about 93% seen once. Sequencing was carried out using naive CD4+ T cells sorted from blood. Subset given: CD45RA+ positively selected. Receptor source: a woman in her 30s in good health.

The chain uses TRBV19 and TRBJ1-4; D is possibly TRBD1 (5 bases). The V gene lost 5 bases and the J gene lost 8 bases, with 15 bases spanning the gap. This CDR3 has 14 residues. Germline V gene sequence: CDR1 LNHDA, CDR2 SQIVND (reference sequence). CDR3 DNA sequence: TGTGCCAGTAGTCGGCCGGGCCGGGGGGAAAAACTGTTTTTT. Translating gives CASSRPGRGEKLFF.

The chain uses TRBV4-1 and TRBJ2-1; 16 nucleotides align to TRBD2. Germline CDR1 MGHRA, CDR2 YSYEKL. V shed 4 bases, J shed 1 base, and the junction held 10 bases outside the gene matches. The CDR3 has 20 residues. CDR3 region: CASSPRGLAGGQGSYNEQFF. CDR3 coding DNA: TGCGCCAGCAGCCCCCGGGGACTAGCGGGAGGGCAGGGGTCCTACAATGAGCAGTTCTTC.

In DNA, the CDR3 is TGTGCCAGCAGTTACGGACAGGACAACTATGGCTACACCTTC. Translating it yields CASSYGQDNYGYTF. The chain links TRBV6-6 to TRBJ1-2; 7 positions agree with TRBD1. This CDR3 comprises 14 residues. V was pared by 2 bases and J by 2 bases, with 2 bases of the junction left unmatched. Germline CDR1 and CDR2: MNHNY and SVGAGI (reference sequence).

The chain couples TRBV29-1 to TRBJ2-3, with D perhaps matching TRBD1 or TRBD2 (5 bases each). Trimming pared 2 bases from V and 9 bases from J, leaving 12 bases between. The CDR3 has 12 residues. The germline V gene encodes CDR1 SQVTM and CDR2 ANQGSEA. The CDR3 DNA is TGCAGCGTTGAACGGGGACGAAGGACGCAGTATTTT. Protein: CSVERGRRTQYF.

The chain is built from TRBV28 and TRBJ1-5; 9 nucleotides align to TRBD1. The V gene end was trimmed by 5 bases and the J gene end by 4 bases; junction bases not matched to a gene: 15. The CDR3 consists of 18 residues. From germline, CDR1 is MDHEN and CDR2 SYDVKM. CDR3 DNA: TGTGCCAGCAGTCCATACATACCGGGGGGACAGGGAAATCAGCCCCAGCATTTT. Its protein product is CASSPYIPGGQGNQPQHF.

V and J are TRBV10-3 and TRBJ1-2; D call uncertain. V gave up 0 bases and J gave up 6 bases, with 11 bases separating them. Germline CDR1 ENHRY, CDR2 SYGVKD. The length of the CDR3 is 14 residues. The CDR3 sequence is CAISESHNRDGYTF. In DNA form, the CDR3 reads TGTGCCATCAGTGAGTCCCACAATAGGGATGGCTACACCTTC.

In regard to this clone: The same CDR3 arises from other DNA sequences in this sample as well. The chain combines TRBV28 with TRBJ2-7, with unresolved D. CDR3 length: 9 amino acids. V lost 8 bases and J 4 bases, leaving 3 bases between the germline ends. The germline V gene encodes CDR1 MDHEN and CDR2 SYDVKM. As DNA, the CDR3 is TGTGCCAGCGGTTACGAGCAGTACTTC. This codes for CASGYEQYF.

The chain recombines TRBV27 with TRBJ2-7; 7 bases are shared with TRBD2. Germline CDR1 is MNHEY and CDR2 is SMNVEV (reference sequence). Trimming cost V 5 bases and J 0 bases; bases outside gene matches: 10. This CDR3 is built from 16 residues. The chain's CDR3 is CASSASQAGSSYEQYF. DNA of the CDR3: TGTGCCAGCAGTGCTTCTCAAGCGGGGAGCTCCTACGAGCAGTACTTC.

Worth noting for this clone: The same CDR3 is also encoded by other DNA sequences in this sample. The rearrangement uses TRBV19 and TRBJ2-7; 8 bases are a match to TRBD1. Trimming at V came to 5 bases and at J to 3 bases, leaving 6 bases not matched to a gene. The CDR3 sequence is 14 residues long. Per the germline V gene, CDR1 is LNHDA and CDR2 is SQIVND (reference sequence). The DNA of the CDR3 is TGTGCCAGTAGTGCAGGGACAGGAGGCTACGAGCAGTACTTC. Translating it yields CASSAGTGGYEQYF.

The V gene is TRBV5-4, the J gene TRBJ2-3, with TRBD2 identical over 13 bases. This CDR3 is 17 amino acids long. V gave up 4 bases and J gave up 0 bases; unmatched junction bases: 5. Germline CDR1 SGHNT, CDR2 YYREEE (reference sequence). CDR3 DNA sequence: TGTGCCAGCAGCCTGGGACTAGCGGGGACTAGCACAGATACGCAGTATTTT. Its protein is CASSLGLAGTSTDTQYF. Variable domain in full (rest from reference TRBV5-4 and TRBJ2-3): ETGVTQSPTHLIKTRGQQVTLRCSSQSGHNTVSWYQQALGQGPQFIFQYYREEENGRGNFPPRFSGLQFPNYSSELNVNALELDDSALYLCASSLGLAGTSTDTQYFGPGTRLTVL.

The rearrangement joins TRBV19 to TRBJ1-5; weak D call: TRBD1 (6 bases). Trimming stripped 7 bases from V and 4 bases from J, with 17 bases between. The CDR3 consists of 15 residues. Germline CDR1 is LNHDA and CDR2 is SQIVND (reference sequence). The DNA of the CDR3 is TGTGCCAGTACCCAGCCAGGGACAAATAATCAGCCCCAGCATTTT. Its translation: CASTQPGTNNQPQHF.

The rearrangement joins TRBV28 to TRBJ2-3, with 13 bases matching TRBD2. The trim removed 2 bases at V and 7 bases at J, leaving 6 bases unmatched. This CDR3 comprises 16 residues. The V gene's germline CDR1 is MDHEN and CDR2 SYDVKM. CDR3 bases: TGTGCCAGCAGTTTAGGACTAGCGGGAGTCCTTTATACGCAGTATTTT. This sequence encodes CASSLGLAGVLYTQYF.

The CDR3 DNA follows: TGTGCCAGCAGCTGGGATAGGACTACCGAAGGACACAATGAGCAGTTCTTC. Amino acids: CASSWDRTTEGHNEQFF. The V and J genes are TRBV13 and TRBJ2-1, with D perhaps matching TRBD2 (6 bases). CDR3 length equals 17 residues. Trimming removed 4 bases from V and 5 bases from J, with 21 bases in between. Germline V gives CDR1 PRHDT, CDR2 FYEKMQ (reference sequence).

This CDR3 reads CASSLRFGTGNTGELFF. CDR3 coding DNA: TGTGCCAGCAGCTTGAGATTCGGGACAGGGAACACCGGGGAGCTGTTTTTT. V usage is TRBV5-4 and J usage is TRBJ2-2, with 8 positions matching TRBD1. J gave up 1 base and V 1 base, and 6 bases lay outside the gene matches. Germline loops: CDR1 SGHNT, CDR2 YYREEE (reference sequence). The CDR3 consists of 17 residues.

This clone showed up just once. This rearrangement joins TRBV10-3 to TRBJ2-1; 14 bases match TRBD2. The CDR3 spans 15 residues. Germline CDR1 ENHRY, CDR2 SYGVKD. Trimming at V came to 6 bases and at J to 6 bases, leaving 4 bases not matched to a gene. The chain's CDR3 is CAISSGTSGSNEQFF. CDR3 coding DNA: TGTGCCATCAGCTCCGGGACTAGCGGGAGCAATGAGCAGTTCTTC.

The V gene is TRBV7-2, the J gene TRBJ2-1, with 8 bases fitting TRBD2. The CDR3 is 16 amino acids. Germline loops: CDR1 SGHTA, CDR2 FQGNSA. The ends lost 1 base at V and 4 bases at J; junction bases unmatched: 6. The DNA for the CDR3 is TGTGCCAGCAGCTTAGGGCCCGCTAGCGGGTACAATGAGCAGTTCTTC. The encoded protein is CASSLGPASGYNEQFF.

The rearrangement links TRBV18 to TRBJ2-7; possible D gene TRBD1, 7 bases. The germline gives CDR1 KGHSH, CDR2 LQKENI. Trimming took 3 bases from V and 3 from J, leaving 21 bases between them. The CDR3 is 17 amino acids. CDR3 DNA sequence: TGTGCCAGCTCACCTTCTGGCGGGACAGCGAGATTCTACGAGCAGTACTTC. It codes for CASSPSGGTARFYEQYF.

The V and J genes are TRBV19 and TRBJ1-1; no definite D call. The CDR3 loop spans 13 amino acids. V gave up 5 bases and J gave up 1 base, with 8 bases separating them. From germline, CDR1 is LNHDA and CDR2 SQIVND (reference sequence). As DNA, the CDR3 is TGTGCCAGTAGTGTAAGCGAGAACACTGAAGCTTTCTTT. Amino acid sequence: CASSVSENTEAFF.

The V gene is TRBV5-1, the J gene TRBJ2-6; tentative D call: TRBD1 (6 bases). The CDR3 has 15 amino acids. Germline values: CDR1 SGHRS, CDR2 YFSETQ. V dropped 0 bases and J dropped 5 bases, with 9 bases sitting between them. The CDR3 DNA reads TGCGCCAGCAGCTTGGAACAGGGTCGGGCCAACGTCCTGACTTTC. Translating it yields CASSLEQGRANVLTF.

J is TRBJ2-5 and V is TRBV10-3; 8 nucleotides line up with TRBD1. The J call may not be correct, given that the DNA end is closer to TRBJ2-7. The CDR3 is made up of 16 amino acids. The germline gives CDR1 ENHRY, CDR2 SYGVKD. The CDR3 DNA reads TGTGCCATCAGTGTTACCACAGGGGGGTTAAACTACGAGCAGTACTTC. Its protein is CAISVTTGGLNYEQYF.

V and J are TRBV6-1 and TRBJ2-7; 14 bases match TRBD2. The CDR3 loop spans 16 amino acids. V shed 1 base and J 4 bases; nucleotides not matched to a gene: 3. Germline CDR1 reads MNHNS; CDR2 reads SASEGT. CDR3 DNA sequence: TGTGCCAGCAGTGAAGGACTAGCGGGAGGGCTGTACGAGCAGTACTTC. Translation gives CASSEGLAGGLYEQYF.

The V and J genes are TRBV18 and TRBJ2-7; the D gene could be TRBD1 or TRBD2 (5 bases each). Looked up from germline, CDR1 is KGHSH and CDR2 is LQKENI. Trimming left V 1 base short and J 1 base short, with 11 bases between. This CDR3 is 15 amino acids long. CDR3 sequence: CASSPRTGQSYEQYF. The CDR3 region has the DNA TGTGCCAGCTCACCACGAACGGGGCAATCCTACGAGCAGTACTTC.

The rearrangement joins TRBV5-1 to TRBJ2-7; perhaps TRBD2 as D (5 bases). Trimming shortened V by 6 bases and J by 3 bases, and 25 bases separated the two germline ends. Germline V CDR1 and CDR2: SGHRS, YFSETQ. There are 17 residues in the CDR3. Here the CDR3 DNA reads TGCGCCAGCATCCCGGGAATGGTGGGCGGCCCCCACTACGAGCAGTACTTC. Translated, it gives CASIPGMVGGPHYEQYF.

CDR3 in amino acids: CASSRAGTGGFYGYTF. The CDR3, as DNA: TGCGCCAGCAGCCGCGCCGGGACAGGGGGTTTCTATGGCTACACCTTC. The V and J genes are TRBV5-1 and TRBJ1-2; 11 bases are a match to TRBD1. V lost 4 bases to trimming and J lost 4 bases; unmatched junction nucleotides: 9. CDR1 is SGHRS, CDR2 YFSETQ, per germline. This CDR3 has 16 amino acids.

The V gene is TRBV19, the J gene TRBJ2-5, with D possibly matching TRBD2 (5 bases). The J call may be wrong; the DNA end is better matched by TRBJ2-7. Per germline, CDR1 LNHDA and CDR2 SQIVND (reference sequence). The CDR3 has 14 residues. CDR3 protein: CASSGHRGSYEQYF. The CDR3, as DNA: TGTGCCAGTAGTGGTCATCGGGGCTCCTACGAGCAGTACTTC.

This clone was picked up one time. The chain carries TRBV4-1 and TRBJ1-1; 7 nucleotides line up with TRBD1. Germline CDR1 is MGHRA and CDR2 is YSYEKL. The CDR3 length is 15 residues. V shed 3 bases and J 10 bases; nucleotides not matched to a gene: 14. CDR3 nucleotide sequence: TGCGCCAGCAGCCAGATGGGACAGCGACCCTCTCCAGCTTTCTTT. Encoded protein: CASSQMGQRPSPAFF.

V gene TRBV7-2 combines with J gene TRBJ2-1, with D unclear. Trimming cost V 5 bases and J 6 bases, with 23 bases left between them. Germline CDR1 reads SGHTA; CDR2 reads FQGNSA. The CDR3 has 17 residues. The CDR3 loop reads CASSPQHTSLTINEQFF. The CDR3 DNA reads TGTGCCAGCAGCCCCCAACACACCTCCCTTACTATCAATGAGCAGTTCTTC.